Listed below are T cell receptor beta chains from one sample, sequenced in a study of cytomegalovirus exposure and HLA in healthy donors. Here immunoSEQ multiplex PCR was the method, and the copy in TCRdb shows in-frame clones only, minus some. Here the sample spans about 86,000 clones, over 70% being singletons. The sample consisted of PBMCs. Receptor source: a man aged 55 to 69 in good health and CMV-seronegative. Both conserved end residues are part of each CDR3. Fields, in order: CDR3 protein, CDR3 DNA, clone size, D gene, V gene, J gene. D genes are given only for firm matches. Clone size is stated in some rows and not others, as once, few, many or a class when expanded.

CASRLAGESDTQYF	TGTGCCAGCAGACTAGCGGGGGAATCAGATACGCAGTATTTT	-	TRBD2	TRBV6-5	TRBJ2-3
CASSLTALMNTEAFF	TGTGCCAGCAGCCTGACAGCCCTCATGAACACTGAAGCTTTCTTT	-	-	TRBV28	TRBJ1-1
CASTLGNRGYEQYF	TGTGCCAGCACCCTGGGGAACAGGGGCTACGAGCAGTACTTC	-	TRBD1	TRBV28	TRBJ2-7
CASSMRTSGGNEQFF	TGTGCCAGTAGTATGAGGACTAGCGGGGGCAATGAGCAGTTCTTC	few	TRBD2	TRBV19	TRBJ2-1
CALGTYLTGELFF	TGTGCTCTCGGGACTTACCTCACCGGGGAGCTGTTTTTT	-	-	TRBV7-9	TRBJ2-2
CATSRFGQSSYYEQYF	TGTGCCACCAGCAGATTTGGACAATCCTCCTACTACGAGCAGTACTTC	-	-	TRBV15	TRBJ2-7
CASSLGGPGDEQYF	TGTGCCAGCAGCTTAGGGGGACCAGGGGACGAGCAGTACTTC	once	-	TRBV7-7	TRBJ2-7
CASSPTRRDTQYF	TGTGCCAGCTCGCCGACCCGGAGGGATACGCAGTATTTT	-	-	TRBV18	TRBJ2-3
CASVAGVHGTQYF	TGTGCCAGTGTAGCGGGGGTACACGGGACCCAGTACTTC	once	TRBD2	TRBV6-1	TRBJ2-5
CASSPRGPGQGEEKLFF	TGCGCCAGCAGCCCACGCGGACCGGGACAGGGGGAAGAAAAACTGTTTTTT	few	TRBD1	TRBV4-3	TRBJ1-4
CASSPRKSGSISGGISSYNEQFF	TGTGCCAGCAGTCCCAGAAAATCAGGATCGATTAGCGGGGGGATCAGCTCCTACAATGAGCAGTTCTTC	-	TRBD2	TRBV27	TRBJ2-1
CASSFFSATYEQYF	TGCGCCAGCAGTTTTTTTAGCGCCACCTACGAGCAGTACTTC	-	-	TRBV23-1	TRBJ2-7
CASSLRVGGELFF	TGTGCCAGCAGCCTCCGGGTGGGCGGGGAGCTGTTTTTT	few	-	TRBV7-2	TRBJ2-2
CASRDTGGRETQYF	TGTGCCAGCAGGGATACAGGGGGCCGGGAGACCCAGTACTTC	once	TRBD1	TRBV25-1	TRBJ2-5
CASGPRQGNGYTF	TGTGCCAGCGGGCCACGGCAGGGTAATGGCTACACCTTC	-	-	TRBV27	TRBJ1-2
CASNVAGGANNEQFF	TGTGCCAGCAACGTGGCGGGAGGGGCTAACAATGAGCAGTTCTTC	-	TRBD2	TRBV6-1	TRBJ2-1
CASSSPTSGGPLLFF	TGTGCCAGCAGCTCGCCGACTAGCGGGGGCCCCCTTTTGTTCTTC	-	TRBD2	TRBV9	TRBJ2-1
CASSLNTRQDEFEAFF	TGTGCCAGCAGCTTGAATACCCGACAGGACGAATTTGAAGCTTTCTTT	-	-	TRBV7-9	TRBJ1-1
CASSPPPGGEAEAFF	TGTGCCAGCAGCCCTCCCCCAGGGGGCGAGGCTGAAGCTTTCTTT	-	TRBD1	TRBV9	TRBJ1-1
CASISTYGYTF	TGTGCCAGCATTAGTACCTATGGCTACACCTTC	-	-	TRBV28	TRBJ1-2
CASSSRDRVTGELFF	TGTGCCAGCAGCTCCCGGGACAGAGTCACCGGGGAGCTGTTTTTT	-	TRBD1	TRBV5-4	TRBJ2-2
CSVRGGLGGYTF	TGCAGCGTTCGGGGGGGGTTGGGTGGCTACACCTTC	-	-	TRBV29-1	TRBJ1-2
CASKTGNEKLFF	TGTGCCAGCAAGACAGGGAATGAAAAACTGTTTTTT	-	TRBD1	TRBV28	TRBJ1-4
CASSPDRGSFNEQFF	TGCGCCAGCAGCCCCGACAGGGGATCGTTCAATGAGCAGTTCTTC	-	TRBD1	TRBV5-1	TRBJ2-1
CASSSGTGLNTGELFF	TGTGCCAGCAGCTCGGGGACAGGACTAAACACCGGGGAGCTGTTTTTT	-	TRBD1	TRBV7-6	TRBJ2-2
CAWSLGLAGAYEQYF	TGTGCCTGGAGTCTAGGACTAGCGGGGGCCTACGAGCAGTACTTC	once	TRBD2	TRBV30	TRBJ2-7
CASSGGTALNYGYTF	TGTGCCAGCAGCGGCGGGACAGCCCTTAACTATGGCTACACCTTC	-	TRBD1	TRBV6-1	TRBJ1-2
CASSLGLAGPPDTQYF	TGTGCCAGCAGCTTAGGGCTAGCGGGGCCGCCAGATACGCAGTATTTT	-	TRBD2	TRBV7-2	TRBJ2-3
CASSHSPSGTIAETQYF	TGCGCCAGCAGCCATTCCCCTAGCGGGACAATCGCAGAGACCCAGTACTTC	once	TRBD2	TRBV4-1	TRBJ2-5
CATSRGILQRGGYEQYF	TGTGCCACCAGCAGAGGTATACTACAGAGGGGGGGATACGAGCAGTACTTC	few	-	TRBV15	TRBJ2-7
CASSISREDSPLHF	TGTGCCAGCAGCATTAGTAGGGAGGATTCACCCCTCCACTTT	-	-	TRBV7-9	TRBJ1-6
CASSQVRADTQYF	TGTGCCAGCAGCCAAGTCCGGGCAGATACGCAGTATTTT	-	-	TRBV4-2	TRBJ2-3
CSVGGDPNEKLFF	TGCAGCGTTGGGGGGGATCCAAATGAAAAACTGTTTTTT	-	-	TRBV29-1	TRBJ1-4
CASSLAGQGVSPLHF	TGTGCCAGCAGCTTGGCGGGACAGGGGGTTTCACCCCTCCACTTT	few	TRBD1	TRBV5-6	TRBJ1-6
CASSLDSRVETQYF	TGTGCCAGCAGCTTGGATAGCAGGGTTGAGACCCAGTACTTC	-	-	TRBV5-4	TRBJ2-5
CASSFLSRAGLNEKLFF	TGTGCCAGCAGCTTTCTATCCCGTGCCGGACTCAATGAAAAACTGTTTTTT	-	-	TRBV11-3	TRBJ1-4
CASSGKSRLRGSETGELFF	TGTGCCAGCAGTGGAAAAAGCCGTCTAAGGGGGAGTGAAACCGGGGAGCTGTTTTTT	-	-	TRBV6-1	TRBJ2-2
CASSSDSTGANVLTF	TGTGCCAGCAGTTCAGACAGTACCGGGGCCAACGTCCTGACTTTC	-	-	TRBV6-5	TRBJ2-6
CASSDRAGYGYTF	TGCGCCAGCAGTGACAGGGCCGGCTATGGCTACACCTTC	few	-	TRBV10-2	TRBJ1-2
CASSPGQGPVSPLHF	TGTGCCAGCAGCCCGGGACAGGGCCCCGTCTCACCCCTCCACTTT	-	TRBD1	TRBV5-4	TRBJ1-6
CASSPGGWDEKLFF	TGTGCCAGCAGTCCAGGGGGCTGGGATGAAAAACTGTTTTTT	-	TRBD1	TRBV2	TRBJ1-4
CASRPRPGITMGEQYF	TGTGCCAGCAGACCAAGACCGGGAATAACTATGGGCGAGCAGTACTTC	medium-sized	-	TRBV2	TRBJ2-7
CASSEPTGGELFF	TGTGCCAGCAGTGAGCCGACAGGCGGGGAGCTGTTTTTT	-	-	TRBV6-1	TRBJ2-2
CASSVGGNSPLHF	TGTGCCAGCAGTGTGGGGGGAAATTCACCCCTCCACTTT	-	-	TRBV2	TRBJ1-6
CASSLLVSSYEQYF	TGCGCCAGCAGCTTGTTGGTGAGCTCCTACGAGCAGTACTTC	few	-	TRBV5-1	TRBJ2-7
CASSETGQVVYGYTF	TGTGCCAGCAGTGAAACAGGACAGGTTGTCTATGGCTACACCTTC	-	TRBD1	TRBV6-1	TRBJ1-2
CASSLQRGGTGELFF	TGCGCCAGCAGCTTGCAGAGGGGAGGGACCGGGGAGCTGTTTTTT	-	TRBD2	TRBV5-4	TRBJ2-2
CASSQDPAGGFEKLFF	TGCGCCAGCAGCCAAGATCCGGCAGGGGGATTTGAAAAACTGTTTTTT	-	TRBD1	TRBV4-1	TRBJ1-4
CASSKGARYEQYF	TGTGCCAGCAGCAAAGGGGCCAGATACGAGCAGTACTTC	-	-	TRBV21-1	TRBJ2-7
CASSETGNRGNTIYF	TGTGCCAGCTCAGAGACAGGGAACCGAGGAAACACCATATATTTT	-	TRBD1	TRBV18	TRBJ1-3
CASSVGGWDYGYTF	TGTGCCAGCAGCGTTGGAGGTTGGGACTATGGCTACACCTTC	few	-	TRBV9	TRBJ1-2